Detailed here is one T cell receptor (beta chain). The record originates from a study of blood T cell repertoires in COVID-19. Study-level information: Sources were T cells, B-cell-depleted T cells, or PBMCs; the material itself was cDNA or gDNA.

Per the germline V gene, CDR1 is PRHDT and CDR2 is FYEKMQ (reference sequence). CDR3 length: 18 amino acids. Trimming pared 1 base from V and 15 bases from J, leaving 31 bases between. Those enrolled, adults aged roughly 18 to 100 years, came from about two dozen US areas. Grouping used clinical history reported by participants in a survey and questionnaire. In the original analysis: Quantification of nucleated cells was approximated via reference gene primer amplification. Clones were read by immunoSEQ multiplex PCR, and TCRdb kept only the in-frame ones, dropping some. The V and J calls and clone size were taken over from that table, and D and trimming were inferred from the DNA. The sample shows some 500,000 clones, roughly 90% of them seen only once.

The TCR was taken from a woman between 40 and 55 years old who had recovered from COVID-19. Sample: PBMCs or T cells enriched from blood (not recorded which). This chain joins TRBV13 and TRBJ2-1, with D uncertain. The DNA for the CDR3 is TGTGCCAGCAGCTTAGCCACAACCCTTGCTAACAGTTCTCCAATGGGGTTCTTC. This codes for CASSLATTLANSSPMGFF.